Listed here are 21 T cell receptor beta chains from one sample, sequenced in a study of cytomegalovirus exposure and HLA in healthy donors. It was with 60 Vbeta and 13 Jbeta primers that the PCR ran. TCRdb's table, derived via immunoSEQ multiplex PCR, lists solely in-frame clones and lacks some. Of 100,000 or so clones detected, 60% to 85% appear once; the ten largest clones hold approximately 1.3%. Specimen: PBMCs. The receptors were gathered from a man aged 40-50 years in good health and CMV-seronegative.

This chain joins TRBV28 and TRBJ1-2; weak D call: TRBD1 (5 bases). Germline loops: CDR1 MDHEN, CDR2 SYDVKM. V was pared by 6 bases and J by 5 bases, with 16 bases between. This CDR3 has 14 amino acids. CDR3 DNA: TGTGCCAGCAGCCCCCGTGGACAAGGGTATGGCTACACCTTC. Translating gives CASSPRGQGYGYTF.

The chain joins TRBV6-4 to TRBJ2-1, with TRBD2 identical over 12 bases. Germline V gene data show CDR1 as MRHNA and CDR2 as SNTAGT. V trimming: 6 bases; J trimming: 10 bases; junction bases outside the gene matches: 7. The CDR3 extends over 14 amino acids. The CDR3 spells CASSLAGGPHEQFF. CDR3 DNA sequence: TGTGCCAGCAGCCTAGCGGGAGGGCCTCACGAGCAGTTCTTC.

The rearrangement uses TRBV15 and TRBJ2-1, with D maybe TRBD2 (6 bases). From germline, CDR1 is LNHNV and CDR2 YYDKDF (reference sequence). This CDR3 spans 15 amino acids. Trimming removed 5 bases from V and 4 bases from J, with 15 bases in between. The CDR3 loop is CATSGRGLGYNEQFF. The CDR3 coding sequence is TGTGCCACCAGCGGGCGGGGACTCGGGTACAATGAGCAGTTCTTC.

V usage is TRBV7-8 and J usage is TRBJ1-5, with 7 nucleotides matching TRBD1. Looked up from germline, CDR1 is SGHVS and CDR2 is FQNEAQ. V lost 1 base and J lost 2; bases outside the gene matches: 5. This CDR3 has 16 amino acids. The DNA for the CDR3 is TGTGCCAGCAGCTTAGGACGACAGGGCGGCAATCAGCCCCAGCATTTT. It codes for CASSLGRQGGNQPQHF.

J is TRBJ2-7 and V is TRBV27; possible D gene TRBD1, 6 bases. Trimming stripped 6 bases from V and 3 bases from J, with 15 bases between. The CDR3 sequence is 14 residues long. CDR1 is MNHEY, CDR2 SMNVEV, per germline (reference sequence). DNA of the CDR3: TGTGCCAGCAGCGGAAGGGACACAATCTACGAGCAGTACTTC. This sequence encodes CASSGRDTIYEQYF.

This clone was seen more than once but under ten times. V and J are TRBV7-9 and TRBJ2-7, with 13 positions matching TRBD2. V lost 7 bases to trimming and J lost 6 bases; unmatched junction nucleotides: 6. The CDR3 contains 14 residues. Germline V CDR1 and CDR2: SEHNR, FQNEAQ (reference sequence). CDR3 region: CASTLTSGRPEQYF. The DNA for the CDR3 is TGTGCCAGCACCTTGACTAGCGGGAGGCCCGAGCAGTACTTC.

The chain employs TRBV5-5 and TRBJ1-6, with D hard to call. Germline values: CDR1 SGHKS, CDR2 YYEKEE (reference sequence). This CDR3 has 14 residues. V was trimmed by 0 bases and J by 7 bases, leaving 8 bases between them. In nucleotides, the CDR3 is TGTGCCAGCAGCTTGGTGGGCAACAATTCACCCCTCCACTTT. It yields the protein CASSLVGNNSPLHF. Supplemented by reference TRBV5-5 and TRBJ1-6, the full variable domain reads DAGVTQSPTHLIKTRGQQVTLRCSPISGHKSVSWYQQVLGQGPQFIFQYYEKEERGRGNFPDRFSARQFPNYSSELNVNALLLGDSALYLCASSLVGNNSPLHFGNGTRLTVT.

The DNA of the CDR3 is TGTGCCAGCTCAAGCTCCTCCCACCTCACAGATACGCAGTATTTT. Translating gives CASSSSSHLTDTQYF. V and J are TRBV18 and TRBJ2-3; D is ambiguous. V lost 5 bases, J lost 2 bases, and 14 bases lay in between. Per germline, CDR1 KGHSH and CDR2 LQKENI. This CDR3 is built from 15 residues.

The V gene is TRBV6-6, the J gene TRBJ2-7, with 12 positions matching TRBD2. Germline V gene lookup returns CDR1 MNHNY and CDR2 SVGAGI (reference sequence). This CDR3 contains 14 residues. Trimming cost V 5 bases and J 7 bases; bases outside gene matches: 6. The CDR3 bases are TGTGCCAGCAGTAACCCTGGACTAGCGGGGGAGCAGTACTTC. Translation gives CASSNPGLAGEQYF.

The CDR3 region is CASSLGSGKGVSGNTIYF. In DNA, the CDR3 is TGTGCCAGCAGCTTAGGGTCCGGGAAGGGTGTCTCTGGAAACACCATATATTTT. The chain joins TRBV7-8 to TRBJ1-3; no reliable D call. V shed 1 base and J shed 0 bases, with 16 bases lying between them. This CDR3 contains 18 residues. Germline V CDR1 and CDR2: SGHVS, FQNEAQ.

The J gene is TRBJ1-2, the V gene TRBV10-3; unclear D gene. In germline, CDR1 is ENHRY, CDR2 SYGVKD. The length of the CDR3 is 12 residues. V shed 0 bases and J shed 7 bases, with 6 bases lying between them. The DNA of the CDR3 is TGTGCCATCAGTGAGTCCGCGGGTGGCTACACCTTC. Protein sequence: CAISESAGGYTF.

The sample holds a few counts of this clone. The chain employs TRBV5-1 and TRBJ2-7; TRBD1 might be the D (6 bases). The germline gives CDR1 SGHRS, CDR2 YFSETQ. This CDR3 has 13 residues. Trimming took off 4 bases at V and 6 bases at J, with 14 bases between the two ends. This CDR3 reads CASSPRGLGEQYF. The CDR3, as DNA: TGCGCCAGCAGCCCCAGGGGTCTGGGCGAGCAGTACTTC.

This CDR3 is CATRPSGVDEQYF. CDR3 nucleotide sequence: TGTGCCACCAGACCTTCAGGGGTCGACGAGCAGTACTTC. The rearrangement uses TRBV6-6 and TRBJ2-7, with D tentatively TRBD1 (6 bases). Per germline, CDR1 MNHNY and CDR2 SVGAGI (reference sequence). The V end lost 10 bases, the J end lost 5 bases, and 18 bases lay between the germline ends. This CDR3 spans 13 amino acids.

The CDR3: CASRNSGSSYNEQFF. CDR3 nucleotides: TGCGCCAGCAGGAATAGCGGGAGCTCCTACAATGAGCAGTTCTTC. V gene TRBV5-1 combines with J gene TRBJ2-1, with 9 bases aligning to TRBD2. After removal of 5 bases from V and 0 bases from J, the junction contained 3 bases not matched to a gene. This CDR3 has 15 amino acids. The germline gives CDR1 SGHRS, CDR2 YFSETQ.

The chain employs TRBV19 and TRBJ1-1; 7 positions agree with TRBD1. The CDR3 extends over 15 amino acids. In germline, CDR1 is LNHDA, CDR2 SQIVND (reference sequence). V lost 1 base and J lost 2; bases outside the gene matches: 4. Written as DNA, the CDR3 is TGTGCCAGTAGTATAGCCGGACAGGATAACACTGAAGCTTTCTTT. The encoded protein is CASSIAGQDNTEAFF.

The chain employs TRBV7-9 and TRBJ1-6; perhaps TRBD1 as D (5 bases). The CDR3 runs 16 residues. In germline, CDR1 is SEHNR, CDR2 FQNEAQ (reference sequence). The CDR3 spells CSTKIGTSSYNSPLHF. CDR3 DNA: TGTTCCACCAAGATTGGGACTAGCTCCTATAATTCACCCCTCCACTTT.

The chain carries TRBV30 and TRBJ2-7, with 9 bases matching TRBD2. Germline V gene data show CDR1 as GTSNPN and CDR2 as SVGIG (reference sequence). The CDR3 has 15 amino acids. Trimming removed 4 bases from V and 0 bases from J; junction bases left unmatched: 7. CDR3 nucleotide sequence: TGTGCCTGGACCCCCACTAGCGGGTACTCCTACGAGCAGTACTTC. Translated: CAWTPTSGYSYEQYF.

This clone was recorded only once. The gene calls are TRBV11-2 and TRBJ2-3; D possibly corresponds to TRBD2 (6 bases). The V gene's germline CDR1 is SGHAT and CDR2 FQNNGV. V was clipped by 1 base and J by 6 bases, with 8 bases between them. The length of the CDR3 is 13 residues. CDR3 sequence: CASSLGGVDTQYF. DNA of the CDR3: TGTGCCAGCAGCTTAGGCGGGGTTGATACGCAGTATTTT. The whole variable domain, filled in from reference TRBV11-2 and TRBJ2-3, reads EAGVAQSPRYKIIEKRQSVAFWCNPISGHATLYWYQQILGQGPKLLIQFQNNGVVDDSQLPKDRFSAERLKGVDSTLKIQPAKLEDSAVYLCASSLGGVDTQYFGPGTRLTVL.

The CDR3 is CAARDGGGYGYTF. The CDR3 DNA reads as TGTGCCGCCCGGGACGGGGGAGGGTATGGCTACACCTTC. The chain recombines TRBV2 with TRBJ1-2, with D possibly being TRBD1 (5 bases). CDR3 length: 13 residues. Per germline, CDR1 SNHLY and CDR2 FYNNEI. V lost 11 bases to trimming and J lost 5 bases, with 18 bases between them.

This clone appeared a few times. The V call is TRBV19, the J call TRBJ1-5; 7 bases map to TRBD1. From germline, CDR1 is LNHDA and CDR2 SQIVND (reference sequence). The CDR3 spans 15 residues. Trimming took 9 bases from V and 1 from J; bases not matched to a gene: 9. CDR3 sequence (DNA): TGTGCCAGCAGGGGGTGGGGCTCCAGCAATCAGCCCCAGCATTTT. This encodes CASRGWGSSNQPQHF.

Written as DNA, the CDR3 is TGTGCCACCAGCAGAGATCGGAGTAAGTCAGACGTCTACGAGCAGTACTTC. Residues: CATSRDRSKSDVYEQYF. The V and J genes are TRBV15 and TRBJ2-7; D remains ambiguous. Germline V gene sequence: CDR1 LNHNV, CDR2 YYDKDF (reference sequence). The CDR3 consists of 17 residues. V lost 0 bases to trimming and J lost 3 bases, with 18 bases between them.